Sequencing of this T cell receptor (beta chain) was carried out in a study of cytomegalovirus exposure and HLA in healthy donors. There are a few counts of this clone. The CDR3 sequence is 11 residues long. Germline assignment: CDR1 SQVTM and CDR2 ANQGSEA. The ends were cut back, 4 bases at V and 3 bases at J, with 6 bases in the middle. Primers included in the PCR were 60 Vbeta and 13 Jbeta primers. Profiled with immunoSEQ multiplex PCR; TCRdb holds only in-frame clones, not every one. This sample carries under 200,000 clones, around 80% of them seen once, and the ten largest clones take roughly 1.6%.

The clonotype comes from a girl aged 5-17 years in good health and CMV-seropositive. Input material: PBMCs. J is TRBJ1-1 and V is TRBV29-1; no definite D call. The CDR3 region is CSVAVDTEAFF. The CDR3 DNA is TGCAGCGTTGCAGTGGACACTGAAGCTTTCTTT. The entire variable domain, with the rest obtained from reference TRBV29-1 and TRBJ1-1, is as follows: SAVISQKPSRDICQRGTSLTIQCQVDSQVTMMFWYRQQPGQSLTLIATANQGSEATYESGFVIDKFPISRPNLTFSTLTVSNMSPEDSSIYLCSVAVDTEAFFGQGTRLTVV.